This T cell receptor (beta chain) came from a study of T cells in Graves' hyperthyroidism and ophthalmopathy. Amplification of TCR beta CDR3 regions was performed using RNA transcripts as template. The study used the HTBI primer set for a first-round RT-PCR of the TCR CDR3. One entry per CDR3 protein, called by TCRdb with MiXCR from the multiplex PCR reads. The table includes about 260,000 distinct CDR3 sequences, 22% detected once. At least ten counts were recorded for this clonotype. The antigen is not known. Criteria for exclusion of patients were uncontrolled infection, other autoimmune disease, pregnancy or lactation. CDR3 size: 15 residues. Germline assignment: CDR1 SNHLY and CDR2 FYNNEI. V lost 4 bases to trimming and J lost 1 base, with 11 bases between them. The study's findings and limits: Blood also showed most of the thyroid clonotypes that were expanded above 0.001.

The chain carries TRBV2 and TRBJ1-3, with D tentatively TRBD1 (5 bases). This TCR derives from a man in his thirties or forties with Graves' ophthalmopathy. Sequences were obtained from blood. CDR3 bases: TGTGCCAGCAGTGGACGGGGGATATCTGGAAACACCATATATTTT. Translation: CASSGRGISGNTIYF. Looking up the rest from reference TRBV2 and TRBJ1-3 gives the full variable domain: EPEVTQTPSHQVTQMGQEVILRCVPISNHLYFYWYRQILGQKVEFLVSFYNNEISEKSEIFDDQFSVERPDGSNFTLKIRSTKLEDSAMYFCASSGRGISGNTIYFGEGSWLTVV.